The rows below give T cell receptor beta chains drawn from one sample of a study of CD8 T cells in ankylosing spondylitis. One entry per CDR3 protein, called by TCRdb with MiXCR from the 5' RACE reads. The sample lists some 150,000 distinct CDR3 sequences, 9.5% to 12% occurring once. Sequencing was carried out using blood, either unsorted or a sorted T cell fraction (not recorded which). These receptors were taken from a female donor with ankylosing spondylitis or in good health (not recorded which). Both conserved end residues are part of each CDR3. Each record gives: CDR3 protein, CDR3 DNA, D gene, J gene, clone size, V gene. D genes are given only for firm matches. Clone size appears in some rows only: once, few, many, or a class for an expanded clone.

CDR3aa: CASSLVATVSYNEQFF; CDR3nt: TGTGCCAGCAGCTTAGTAGCGACGGTTTCCTACAATGAGCAGTTCTTC; d_gene: .; j_gene: TRBJ2-1; abundance: many; v_gene: TRBV7-9
CDR3aa: CASSQDPYEQYF; CDR3nt: TGCGCCAGCAGCCAAGATCCATACGAGCAGTACTTC; d_gene: .; j_gene: TRBJ2-7; abundance: many; v_gene: TRBV4-1
CDR3aa: CASSFLGGAGDTQYF; CDR3nt: TGTGCCAGCAGCTTTTTAGGGGGGGCGGGAGATACGCAGTATTTT; d_gene: .; j_gene: TRBJ2-3; abundance: many; v_gene: TRBV7-8
CDR3aa: CASSQEGLALYEQYF; CDR3nt: TGCGCCAGCAGCCAAGAGGGACTAGCCCTCTACGAGCAGTACTTC; d_gene: TRBD2; j_gene: TRBJ2-7; abundance: many; v_gene: TRBV4-1
CDR3aa: CAIKGLYNEQFF; CDR3nt: TGTGCCATCAAGGGACTCTACAATGAGCAGTTCTTC; d_gene: .; j_gene: TRBJ2-1; abundance: many; v_gene: TRBV10-3
CDR3aa: CSTTRELGGNEQFF; CDR3nt: TGCAGTACCACGAGGGAACTAGGTGGCAATGAGCAGTTCTTC; d_gene: .; j_gene: TRBJ2-1; abundance: many; v_gene: TRBV20-1
CDR3aa: CSAREGQSNEQYF; CDR3nt: TGCAGTGCTAGAGAGGGACAGTCCAACGAGCAGTACTTC; d_gene: TRBD1; j_gene: TRBJ2-7; abundance: few; v_gene: TRBV20-1
CDR3aa: CASSMDRGLYGYTF; CDR3nt: TGTGCCAGCAGCATGGACAGGGGGCTATATGGCTACACCTTC; d_gene: TRBD1; j_gene: TRBJ1-2; abundance: few; v_gene: TRBV9
CDR3aa: CSLVTSRGRGGYTF; CDR3nt: TGCAGCTTAGTGACGAGCAGGGGGCGAGGTGGCTACACCTTC; d_gene: TRBD1; j_gene: TRBJ1-2; abundance: many; v_gene: TRBV29-1
CDR3aa: CSARDLLNEQYF; CDR3nt: TGCAGTGCTAGAGATTTACTGAACGAGCAGTACTTC; d_gene: .; j_gene: TRBJ2-7; abundance: many; v_gene: TRBV20-1
CDR3aa: CASSLGGGSGNSPLHF; CDR3nt: TGCGCCAGCAGCTTGGGAGGTGGTTCGGGCAATTCACCCCTCCACTTT; d_gene: .; j_gene: TRBJ1-6; abundance: .; v_gene: TRBV5-1
CDR3aa: CATWTGNPDTQYF; CDR3nt: TGTGCCACCTGGACAGGGAACCCAGATACGCAGTATTTT; d_gene: TRBD1; j_gene: TRBJ2-3; abundance: .; v_gene: TRBV5-4
CDR3aa: CATQHPGANVLTF; CDR3nt: TGTGCCACTCAACATCCTGGGGCCAACGTCCTGACTTTC; d_gene: .; j_gene: TRBJ2-6; abundance: few; v_gene: TRBV24-1
CDR3aa: CASSFPLAGDPNEQFF; CDR3nt: TGTGCCAGCAGCTTCCCACTAGCGGGGGACCCCAATGAGCAGTTCTTC; d_gene: TRBD2; j_gene: TRBJ2-1; abundance: .; v_gene: TRBV7-8
CDR3aa: CASSHGWNEQFF; CDR3nt: TGTGCCAGCAGCCACGGATGGAATGAGCAGTTCTTC; d_gene: .; j_gene: TRBJ2-1; abundance: many; v_gene: TRBV12-3/TRBV12-4
CDR3aa: CSVGGEQGRPYGYTF; CDR3nt: TGCAGCGTGGGGGGGGAACAGGGCCGACCCTATGGCTACACCTTC; d_gene: .; j_gene: TRBJ1-2; abundance: many; v_gene: TRBV29-1
CDR3aa: CASNSLGGPKNIQYF; CDR3nt: TGTGCCAGCAACTCCCTTGGGGGTCCCAAAAACATTCAGTACTTC; d_gene: .; j_gene: TRBJ2-4; abundance: many; v_gene: TRBV11-2
CDR3aa: CASSLGASMNTEAFF; CDR3nt: TGCGCCAGCAGCTTGGGTGCGTCGATGAACACTGAAGCTTTCTTT; d_gene: .; j_gene: TRBJ1-1; abundance: many; v_gene: TRBV5-1
CDR3aa: CASSLASSQPQHF; CDR3nt: TGTGCCAGCAGTTTAGCTTCCAGTCAGCCCCAGCATTTT; d_gene: .; j_gene: TRBJ1-5; abundance: few; v_gene: TRBV12-3/TRBV12-4
CDR3aa: CAIRKQENQPQHF; CDR3nt: TGTGCCATCAGAAAACAGGAGAATCAGCCCCAGCATTTT; d_gene: .; j_gene: TRBJ1-5; abundance: many; v_gene: TRBV10-3
CDR3aa: CASSPPKGAGYTF; CDR3nt: TGTGCCAGCAGTCCCCCAAAAGGAGCCGGCTACACCTTC; d_gene: .; j_gene: TRBJ1-2; abundance: many; v_gene: TRBV6-1
CDR3aa: CASSYSSQGTTGNTIYF; CDR3nt: TGTGCCAGCAGTTACTCGTCGCAGGGGACTACTGGAAACACCATATATTTT; d_gene: .; j_gene: TRBJ1-3; abundance: many; v_gene: TRBV6-2/TRBV6-3
CDR3aa: CSVGQENTGELFF; CDR3nt: TGCAGCGTGGGACAGGAAAACACCGGGGAGCTGTTTTTT; d_gene: TRBD1; j_gene: TRBJ2-2; abundance: .; v_gene: TRBV29-1
CDR3aa: CASSLAGQGYTGELFF; CDR3nt: TGTGCCAGCAGCCTAGCGGGACAGGGTTACACCGGGGAGCTGTTTTTT; d_gene: .; j_gene: TRBJ2-2; abundance: few; v_gene: TRBV7-8
CDR3aa: CASSLDGVWEQYF; CDR3nt: TGTGCCAGCAGCTTAGACGGGGTTTGGGAGCAGTACTTC; d_gene: .; j_gene: TRBJ2-7; abundance: many; v_gene: TRBV7-8
CDR3aa: CASSPRDSQDTQYF; CDR3nt: TGTGCCAGCAGCCCCCGGGACTCCCAAGATACGCAGTATTTT; d_gene: .; j_gene: TRBJ2-3; abundance: many; v_gene: TRBV9
CDR3aa: CASLREGLIEDEQFF; CDR3nt: TGTGCCAGCCTTAGGGAGGGCCTGATAGAGGATGAGCAGTTCTTC; d_gene: TRBD2; j_gene: TRBJ2-1; abundance: many; v_gene: TRBV19
CDR3aa: CASRERNQPQHF; CDR3nt: TGTGCCAGCAGAGAAAGAAATCAGCCCCAGCATTTT; d_gene: .; j_gene: TRBJ1-5; abundance: many; v_gene: TRBV27
CDR3aa: CSARHNRLSNQPQHF; CDR3nt: TGCAGTGCTAGACACAACAGGTTAAGCAATCAGCCCCAGCATTTT; d_gene: .; j_gene: TRBJ1-5; abundance: many; v_gene: TRBV20-1
CDR3aa: CSAGRTGASNQPQHF; CDR3nt: TGCAGTGCTGGCAGGACAGGGGCGAGCAATCAGCCCCAGCATTTT; d_gene: TRBD1; j_gene: TRBJ1-5; abundance: many; v_gene: TRBV20-1
CDR3aa: CASSPNLPWTSGSTINEQFF; CDR3nt: TGTGCCAGCAGCCCCAACCTCCCGTGGACTAGCGGGAGTACGATCAATGAGCAGTTCTTC; d_gene: TRBD2; j_gene: TRBJ2-1; abundance: many; v_gene: TRBV11-2
CDR3aa: CASSRARNEQFF; CDR3nt: TGTGCCAGTAGTAGAGCTCGGAATGAGCAGTTCTTC; d_gene: .; j_gene: TRBJ2-1; abundance: few; v_gene: TRBV19
CDR3aa: CASKRGTTGEQFF; CDR3nt: TGTGCCAGCAAGAGGGGGACTACCGGTGAGCAGTTCTTC; d_gene: .; j_gene: TRBJ2-1; abundance: .; v_gene: TRBV27
CDR3aa: CASSQDLIAGEGHGYTF; CDR3nt: TGTGCCAGCAGCCAAGACCTTATCGCCGGAGAAGGCCATGGCTACACCTTC; d_gene: .; j_gene: TRBJ1-2; abundance: many; v_gene: TRBV4-2
CDR3aa: CASSPHGARRVSGNTIYF; CDR3nt: TGTGCCAGCAGCCCTCATGGGGCTCGAAGAGTATCTGGAAACACCATATATTTT; d_gene: .; j_gene: TRBJ1-3; abundance: many; v_gene: TRBV3-1
CDR3aa: CSVRRDSQEGEQYF; CDR3nt: TGCAGCGTCCGCCGGGACAGCCAAGAGGGTGAGCAGTACTTC; d_gene: TRBD1; j_gene: TRBJ2-7; abundance: .; v_gene: TRBV29-1
CDR3aa: CASRVGQPTGELFF; CDR3nt: TGCGCCAGCAGAGTGGGGCAACCCACCGGGGAGCTGTTTTTT; d_gene: .; j_gene: TRBJ2-2; abundance: .; v_gene: TRBV5-1
CDR3aa: CASSLSGGPDTQYF; CDR3nt: TGTGCCAGCAGCCTTAGCGGGGGGCCAGATACGCAGTATTTT; d_gene: TRBD2; j_gene: TRBJ2-3; abundance: many; v_gene: TRBV2
CDR3aa: CASSNTKTSGYEQYF; CDR3nt: TGTGCCAGCAGCAATACTAAGACTAGCGGCTACGAGCAGTACTTC; d_gene: TRBD2; j_gene: TRBJ2-7; abundance: many; v_gene: TRBV5-5
CDR3aa: CASSRNLLANEQFF; CDR3nt: TGTGCCAGCAGCCGGAATCTCCTAGCGAATGAGCAGTTCTTC; d_gene: .; j_gene: TRBJ2-1; abundance: many; v_gene: TRBV3-1
CDR3aa: CASSGKAYSFGYTF; CDR3nt: TGTGCCAGCAGTGGAAAGGCCTATTCTTTTGGCTACACCTTC; d_gene: .; j_gene: TRBJ1-2; abundance: many; v_gene: TRBV2
CDR3aa: CASSLLGNGYTF; CDR3nt: TGTGCCAGCAGCTTACTAGGGAATGGCTACACCTTC; d_gene: .; j_gene: TRBJ1-2; abundance: many; v_gene: TRBV7-9
CDR3aa: CASSLLGSNQPQHF; CDR3nt: TGTGCCAGCAGTTTATTGGGCAGCAATCAGCCCCAGCATTTT; d_gene: .; j_gene: TRBJ1-5; abundance: many; v_gene: TRBV27
CDR3aa: CASSSTGPQSPLHF; CDR3nt: TGTGCCAGCAGCAGTACTGGACCGCAATCACCCCTCCACTTT; d_gene: .; j_gene: TRBJ1-6; abundance: few; v_gene: TRBV7-3
CDR3aa: CSARDLGGAQPQHF; CDR3nt: TGCAGTGCTAGAGATCTGGGGGGCGCTCAGCCCCAGCATTTT; d_gene: .; j_gene: TRBJ1-5; abundance: many; v_gene: TRBV20-1
CDR3aa: CASPFPLCSYNEQFF; CDR3nt: TGCGCCAGCCCCTTCCCACTGTGCTCCTACAATGAGCAGTTCTTC; d_gene: .; j_gene: TRBJ2-1; abundance: .; v_gene: TRBV5-1